These 28 T cell receptor beta chains share one sample of origin, sequenced in a study of CD8 T cells in Susac syndrome. RNA totalling roughly 0.45 to 1 ug underwent reverse transcription with random hexamers. One entry per CDR3 protein results from TCRdb running MiXCR on the immunoSEQ multiplex PCR reads. Of 100,000 to 150,000 distinct CDR3 sequences in the sample, over 85% were seen once. Sequencing was performed on CD4+ T cells from PBMCs. The receptors here all came from a human donor in good health.

The chain links TRBV5-1 to TRBJ2-7; maybe TRBD2 (6 bases). Trimming stripped 4 bases from V and 6 bases from J, with 20 bases between. The CDR3 contains 15 residues. Germline values: CDR1 SGHRS, CDR2 YFSETQ. The CDR3 DNA reads TGCGCCAGCAGCGCCGGGAGTCCATTCCCCACCGAGCAGTACTTC. It translates to CASSAGSPFPTEQYF.

The rearrangement uses TRBV5-1 and TRBJ2-1; TRBD2 agrees at 10 bases. The V gene end was trimmed by 1 base and the J gene end by 9 bases; junction bases not matched to a gene: 4. This CDR3 is 14 amino acids long. Germline V lookup: CDR1 SGHRS, CDR2 YFSETQ. The CDR3 region is CASSLNLAGVEQFF. The CDR3 region has the DNA TGCGCCAGCAGCTTGAATCTAGCGGGAGTTGAGCAGTTCTTC. The full variable domain, with the rest looked up from reference TRBV5-1 and TRBJ2-1, is KAGVTQTPRYLIKTRGQQVTLSCSPISGHRSVSWYQQTPGQGLQFLFEYFSETQRNKGNFPGRFSGRQFSNSRSEMNVSTLELGDSALYLCASSLNLAGVEQFFGPGTRLTVL.

This chain connects TRBV7-9 to TRBJ2-2; no clear D. In germline, CDR1 is SEHNR, CDR2 FQNEAQ (reference sequence). CDR3 size: 14 residues. Between the trimmed V and J ends, which lost 5 bases and 4 bases, there was a span of 11 bases. CDR3 sequence (DNA): TGTGCCAGCAGCACGGTTAGTGGCACCGGGGAGCTGTTTTTT. Protein sequence: CASSTVSGTGELFF.

Concerning this clonotype: The junction and the germline gene differ at one end; a read error may be behind it. The J gene is TRBJ2-5, the V gene TRBV19, with 9 positions matching TRBD2. CDR1 is LNHDA, CDR2 SQIVND, per germline (reference sequence). The CDR3 runs to 14 residues. This CDR3 reads CASSGAGGQGTQYF. CDR3 DNA: TGTGCCAGTAGTGGCGCGGGAGGGCAAGGGACCCAGTACTTC.

The CDR3, as DNA: TGTGCCAGCTCACCAAGGGGACGGTGGGAAAACATTCAGTACTTC. Its translation: CASSPRGRWENIQYF. The V and J genes are TRBV18 and TRBJ2-4; D may match TRBD1 or TRBD2 (5 bases each). The CDR3 is made up of 15 amino acids. Germline CDR1 and CDR2: KGHSH and LQKENI. V lost 2 bases, J lost 5 bases, and 13 bases lay in between.

The V gene is TRBV20-1, the J gene TRBJ1-2, with 7 positions matching TRBD1. Germline V CDR1 and CDR2: DFQATT, SNEGSKA (reference sequence). The CDR3 has 11 amino acids. CDR3 bases: TGCTTTACAGGGGATAGTGGCGGCTACACCTTC. This encodes CFTGDSGGYTF.

J is TRBJ2-2 and V is TRBV20-1; D gene ambiguous. The CDR3 runs to 17 residues. Germline values: CDR1 DFQATT, CDR2 SNEGSKA (reference sequence). V lost 3 bases and J lost 1, with 18 bases in between. CDR3 sequence: CSASHAPQRLNTGELFF. CDR3 nucleotides: TGCAGTGCTAGTCACGCCCCCCAGCGTTTGAACACCGGGGAGCTGTTTTTT.

The V and J genes are TRBV9 and TRBJ2-5; no clear D. From germline, CDR1 is SGDLS and CDR2 YYNGEE. The CDR3 is made up of 14 amino acids. V lost 4 bases and J 5 bases, leaving 15 bases between the germline ends. CDR3 in DNA: TGTGCCAGCAGCCCCTCCGGCAGGAGTGAGACCCAGTACTTC. This sequence encodes CASSPSGRSETQYF.

The rearrangement links TRBV27 to TRBJ2-1; D not resolved. Between the trimmed V and J ends, which lost 4 bases and 4 bases, there was a span of 11 bases. CDR1 and CDR2 from the germline V gene are MNHEY and SMNVEV (reference sequence). The CDR3 length is 14 residues. The CDR3 protein is CASSSGRFYNEQFF. The CDR3 nucleotides are TGTGCCAGCAGTTCCGGCAGGTTTTACAATGAGCAGTTCTTC.

Here the CDR3 reads CSAKQGGGEKLFF. The CDR3 DNA follows: TGCAGTGCTAAACAGGGGGGAGGCGAAAAACTGTTTTTT. This sequence joins TRBV20-1 and TRBJ1-4; 8 nucleotides agree with TRBD1. Per germline, CDR1 DFQATT and CDR2 SNEGSKA (reference sequence). CDR3 length: 13 amino acids. With 4 bases clipped from V and 8 bases from J, the junction kept 6 bases outside the gene matches.

This sequence joins TRBV7-2 and TRBJ1-1; tentative D call: TRBD1 (6 bases). The CDR3 is 14 residues long. Deletions cut 5 bases from V and 1 base from J, with 11 bases between. Per the germline V gene, CDR1 is SGHTA and CDR2 is FQGNSA. The CDR3 loop is CASSLGTSNTEAFF. In nucleotides, the CDR3 is TGTGCCAGCAGCCTTGGGACATCGAACACTGAAGCTTTCTTT.

The rearrangement uses TRBV30 and TRBJ1-4; unclear D gene. Germline-derived CDR1 and CDR2 are GTSNPN and SVGIG (reference sequence). V dropped 2 bases and J dropped 4 bases, with 8 bases sitting between them. The CDR3 is 13 amino acids. The CDR3 sequence is CAWSKRVNEKLFF. CDR3 nucleotide sequence: TGTGCCTGGAGTAAAAGGGTTAATGAAAAACTGTTTTTT.

The V gene is TRBV20-1, the J gene TRBJ2-3, with 7 bases matching TRBD2. The CDR3 loop spans 15 amino acids. Germline-derived CDR1 and CDR2 are DFQATT and SNEGSKA (reference sequence). J gave up 3 bases and V 4 bases, and 10 bases lay outside the gene matches. The CDR3 loop is CSATLTAGATDTQYF. In nucleotides, the CDR3 is TGCAGTGCTACACTGACGGCGGGAGCGACAGATACGCAGTATTTT.

The rearrangement joins TRBV20-1 to TRBJ2-5; the D is unclear. Trimming removed 0 bases from V and 3 bases from J, with 11 bases in between. CDR3 length: 14 amino acids. The V gene's germline CDR1 is DFQATT and CDR2 SNEGSKA (reference sequence). The CDR3 region has the DNA TGCAGTGCTAGAGATCATTTTGCGGAAGAGACCCAGTACTTC. It translates to CSARDHFAEETQYF.

This chain uses TRBV7-9 with TRBJ2-5; D unresolved. The CDR3 extends over 11 amino acids. V gave up 3 bases and J gave up 5 bases, with 4 bases separating them. The germline V gene encodes CDR1 SEHNR and CDR2 FQNEAQ (reference sequence). In nucleotides, the CDR3 is TGTGCCAGCAGCTTTTCTGAGACCCAGTACTTC. It translates to CASSFSETQYF.

The chain recombines TRBV5-1 with TRBJ2-7, with 8 bases fitting TRBD2. Germline V CDR1 and CDR2: SGHRS, YFSETQ. With V trimmed by 4 bases and J by 5 bases, 8 bases remained unmatched. The CDR3 loop spans 14 amino acids. The CDR3 sequence: CASSPGLAFDEQYF. The DNA of the CDR3 is TGCGCCAGCAGCCCCGGACTAGCCTTTGACGAGCAGTACTTC.

J is TRBJ1-1 and V is TRBV27, with 8 bases fitting TRBD1. The CDR3 runs 14 residues. J gave up 10 bases and V 3 bases, and 10 bases lay outside the gene matches. CDR1 and CDR2 (germline): MNHEY, SMNVEV (reference sequence). The CDR3 region is CASSFSGQVVGAFF. The CDR3 DNA reads as TGTGCCAGCAGTTTTTCGGGACAGGTAGTAGGAGCTTTCTTT.

This chain uses TRBV7-9 with TRBJ2-3; perhaps D is TRBD1 or TRBD2 (5 bases each). The CDR3 length is 14 residues. Trimming took off 5 bases at V and 3 bases at J, with 12 bases between the two ends. Per germline, CDR1 SEHNR and CDR2 FQNEAQ (reference sequence). CDR3 bases: TGTGCCAGCAGCAAAACGAGGGGTACAGATACGCAGTATTTT. Translation gives CASSKTRGTDTQYF.

The V and J genes are TRBV10-3 and TRBJ2-7; weak D call: TRBD1 (6 bases). Germline assignment: CDR1 ENHRY and CDR2 SYGVKD. The CDR3 contains 13 residues. Trimming took 4 bases from V and 7 from J, leaving 14 bases between them. This CDR3 is CAISVDSPGEQYF. The DNA of the CDR3 is TGTGCCATCAGTGTGGACAGCCCAGGGGAGCAGTACTTC.

The rearrangement joins TRBV6-2 or TRBV6-3 to TRBJ2-3, with 8 nucleotides matching TRBD2. Germline values: CDR1 MNHEY, CDR2 SVGEGT. The CDR3 has 15 residues. V shed 4 bases, J shed 0 bases, and the junction held 3 bases outside the gene matches. The CDR3 is CASSLLAVSTDTQYF. The CDR3 DNA sequence: TGTGCCAGCAGTTTACTAGCGGTTAGCACAGATACGCAGTATTTT.

V and J are TRBV6-2 or TRBV6-3 and TRBJ2-1; D is possibly TRBD2 (6 bases). V was shortened by 5 bases and J by 3 bases, with 14 bases between the two germline ends. The CDR3 sequence is 15 residues long. Germline V gives CDR1 MNHEY, CDR2 SVGEGT. In DNA form, the CDR3 reads TGTGCCAGCAGTAAGGAGACGGACTACTACAATGAGCAGTTCTTC. The encoded protein is CASSKETDYYNEQFF.

The rearrangement uses TRBV7-8 and TRBJ1-2, with TRBD1 matching 7 bases. After removal of 1 base from V and 8 bases from J, the junction contained 10 bases not matched to a gene. The length of the CDR3 is 15 residues. Germline values: CDR1 SGHVS, CDR2 FQNEAQ. This CDR3 reads CASSLGTGLSGGYTF. The CDR3 DNA sequence: TGTGCCAGCAGCTTAGGGACAGGACTCTCGGGGGGCTACACCTTC.

The V and J genes are TRBV5-1 and TRBJ2-5, with 7 nucleotides matching TRBD1. J lost 7 bases, V lost 0 bases, and 6 bases had no gene match. The CDR3 consists of 14 residues. CDR1 SGHRS and CDR2 YFSETQ come from the germline V gene. The CDR3 reads CASSLETGAGTQYF. As DNA, the CDR3 is TGCGCCAGCAGCTTGGAAACAGGGGCTGGGACCCAGTACTTC.

This CDR3 reads CASRDLLPGSITYEQYF. DNA of the CDR3: TGTGCCAGCAGGGACTTGCTCCCAGGGTCAATTACCTACGAGCAGTACTTC. The J gene is TRBJ2-7, the V gene TRBV14, with D perhaps given as TRBD1 or TRBD2 (5 bases each). The CDR3 runs 17 residues. Per the germline V gene, CDR1 is SGHDN and CDR2 is FVKESK. V was shortened by 6 bases and J by 2 bases, with 23 bases between the two germline ends.

The V and J genes are TRBV5-1 and TRBJ1-3; D is uncertain. CDR1 SGHRS and CDR2 YFSETQ come from the germline V gene. There are 17 residues in the CDR3. The V gene lost 0 bases and the J gene lost 0 bases, with 13 bases spanning the gap. The CDR3 region has the DNA TGCGCCAGCAGCTTGGCCTGGGCGGATCGCTCTGGAAACACCATATATTTT. The encoded protein is CASSLAWADRSGNTIYF.

J is TRBJ2-1 and V is TRBV20-1, with a possible D match to TRBD2 (6 bases). CDR1 and CDR2 from the germline V gene are DFQATT and SNEGSKA (reference sequence). The CDR3 sequence is 14 residues long. Trimming removed 6 bases at V and 0 bases at J, with 12 bases between. CDR3 in DNA: TGCAGTGCGGTTCTAGCGCACTCCTACAATGAGCAGTTCTTC. It encodes CSAVLAHSYNEQFF.

V and J are TRBV9 and TRBJ1-2; no clear D gene. Per the germline V gene, CDR1 is SGDLS and CDR2 is YYNGEE. The V end was cut by 1 base, the J end by 7 bases, with 14 bases between. The CDR3 has 14 residues. The CDR3 is CASSVTASSTGYTF. CDR3 coding DNA: TGTGCCAGCAGCGTAACAGCTTCCAGCACTGGCTACACCTTC.

This chain joins TRBV20-1 and TRBJ1-1; D is uncertain. The CDR3 runs 12 residues. Germline lookup yields CDR1 DFQATT and CDR2 SNEGSKA (reference sequence). The V and J ends lost 0 bases and 6 bases respectively, with 8 bases between them. The CDR3 region is CSAREGVAEAFF. The DNA for the CDR3 is TGCAGTGCTAGAGAGGGAGTGGCTGAAGCTTTCTTT.